This T cell receptor beta chain comes out of a study of cytomegalovirus exposure and HLA in healthy donors. Overall study context: Early released data comprised about 85 million unique TCRs from HLA-typed donors. Genotyping showed around four fifths of 300 to 450 donors falling in the Caucasian-associated ancestry cluster.

Germline assignment: CDR1 SQVTM and CDR2 ANQGSEA. The ends were cut back, 7 bases at V and 2 bases at J, with 20 bases in the middle. This CDR3 is 15 amino acids long. PCR involved 60 Vbeta and 13 Jbeta primers. Sequencing was performed with immunoSEQ multiplex PCR; in TCRdb, only in-frame clones are kept and a portion is missing. The sample holds about 200,000 clones, around 77% seen once. Notes on this clone: Its antigen is not known.

Study-wide points: Previous analysis showed most TCR beta V segments were productive about 87% or about 30% of the time.

The specimen was PBMCs. The chain has TRBV29-1 and TRBJ1-2, with D unresolved. The TCR originated in a man under 40 in good health and CMV-seronegative. This CDR3 is CSAPGADFFNYGYTF. CDR3 nucleotides: TGCAGCGCCCCCGGCGCCGACTTCTTCAACTATGGCTACACCTTC.